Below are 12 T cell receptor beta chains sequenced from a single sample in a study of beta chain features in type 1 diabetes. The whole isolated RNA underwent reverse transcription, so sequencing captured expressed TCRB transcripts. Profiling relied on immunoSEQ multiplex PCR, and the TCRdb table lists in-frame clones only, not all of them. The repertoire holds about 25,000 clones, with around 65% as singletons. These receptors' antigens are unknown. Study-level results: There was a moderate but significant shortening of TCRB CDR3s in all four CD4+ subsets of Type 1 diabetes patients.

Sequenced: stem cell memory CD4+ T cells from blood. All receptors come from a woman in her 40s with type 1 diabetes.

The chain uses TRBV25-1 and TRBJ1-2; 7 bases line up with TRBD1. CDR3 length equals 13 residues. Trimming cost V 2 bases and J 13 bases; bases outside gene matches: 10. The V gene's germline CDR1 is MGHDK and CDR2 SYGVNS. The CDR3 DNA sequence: TGTGCCAGCAGTGAACAGGGGGACAGAGGTTGCACCTTC. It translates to CASSEQGDRGCTF.

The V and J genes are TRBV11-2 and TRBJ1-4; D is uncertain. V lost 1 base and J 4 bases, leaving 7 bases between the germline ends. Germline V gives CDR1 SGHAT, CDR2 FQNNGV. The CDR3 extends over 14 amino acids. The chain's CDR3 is CASSLGPGNEKLFF. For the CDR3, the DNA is TGTGCCAGCAGCTTAGGGCCGGGTAATGAAAAACTGTTTTTT.

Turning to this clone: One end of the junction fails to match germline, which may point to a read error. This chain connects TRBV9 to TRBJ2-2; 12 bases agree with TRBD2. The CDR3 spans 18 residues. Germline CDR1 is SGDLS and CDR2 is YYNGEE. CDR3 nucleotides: TGTGCCAGCAGCGCTAGCGGGAGGGCCTCCAAGAACACCGGGGAGCTGCTTTTT. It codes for CASSASGRASKNTGELLF. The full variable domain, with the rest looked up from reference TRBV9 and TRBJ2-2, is DSGVTQTPKHLITATGQRVTLRCSPRSGDLSVYWYQQSLDQGLQFLIQYYNGEERAKGNILERFSAQQFPDLHSELNLSSLELGDSALYFCASSASGRASKNTGELLFGEGSRLTVL.

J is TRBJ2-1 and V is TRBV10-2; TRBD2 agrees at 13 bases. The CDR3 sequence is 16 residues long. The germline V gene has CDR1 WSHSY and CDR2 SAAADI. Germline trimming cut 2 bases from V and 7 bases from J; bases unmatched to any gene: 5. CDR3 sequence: CASSEGLAGVRNEQFF. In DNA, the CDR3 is TGCGCCAGCAGTGAGGGACTAGCGGGAGTAAGGAATGAGCAGTTCTTC.

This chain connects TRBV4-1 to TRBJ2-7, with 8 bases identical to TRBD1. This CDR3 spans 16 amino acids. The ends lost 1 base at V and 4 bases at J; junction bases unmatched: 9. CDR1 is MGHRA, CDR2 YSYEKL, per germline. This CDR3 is CASSQVGGQGAYEQYF. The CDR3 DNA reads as TGCGCCAGCAGCCAAGTTGGGGGGCAGGGGGCGTACGAGCAGTACTTC.

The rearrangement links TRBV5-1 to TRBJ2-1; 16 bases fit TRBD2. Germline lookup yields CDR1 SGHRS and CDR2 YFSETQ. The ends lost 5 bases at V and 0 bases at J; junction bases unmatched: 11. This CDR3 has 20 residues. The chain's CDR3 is CASRDMPGLAGGSSYNEQFF. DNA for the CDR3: TGCGCCAGCAGAGATATGCCGGGACTAGCGGGAGGGAGCTCCTACAATGAGCAGTTCTTC. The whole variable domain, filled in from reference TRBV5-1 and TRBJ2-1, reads KAGVTQTPRYLIKTRGQQVTLSCSPISGHRSVSWYQQTPGQGLQFLFEYFSETQRNKGNFPGRFSGRQFSNSRSEMNVSTLELGDSALYLCASRDMPGLAGGSSYNEQFFGPGTRLTVL.

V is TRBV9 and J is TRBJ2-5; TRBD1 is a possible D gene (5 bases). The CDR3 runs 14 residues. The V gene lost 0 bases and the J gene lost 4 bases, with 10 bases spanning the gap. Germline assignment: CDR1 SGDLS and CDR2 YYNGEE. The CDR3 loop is CASSVGIQAETQYF. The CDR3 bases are TGTGCCAGCAGCGTAGGGATACAGGCAGAGACCCAGTACTTC.

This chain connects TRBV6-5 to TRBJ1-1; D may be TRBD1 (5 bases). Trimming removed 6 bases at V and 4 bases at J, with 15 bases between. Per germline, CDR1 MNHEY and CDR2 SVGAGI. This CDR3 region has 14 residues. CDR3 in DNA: TGTGCCAGCAGGTCCAGGGAGGGAGGCACTGAAGCTTTCTTT. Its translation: CASRSREGGTEAFF.

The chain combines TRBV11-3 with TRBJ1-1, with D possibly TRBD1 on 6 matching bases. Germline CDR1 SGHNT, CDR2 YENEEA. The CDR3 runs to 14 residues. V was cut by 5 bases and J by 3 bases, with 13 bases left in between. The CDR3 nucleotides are TGTGCCAGCAGCGCTCAGGGGATGGACACTGAAGCTTTCTTT. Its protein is CASSAQGMDTEAFF.

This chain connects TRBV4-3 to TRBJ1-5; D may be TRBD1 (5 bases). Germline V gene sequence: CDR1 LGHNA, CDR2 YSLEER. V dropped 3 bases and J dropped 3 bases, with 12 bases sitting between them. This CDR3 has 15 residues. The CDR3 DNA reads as TGCGCCAGCAGCCAGGTAACAGGAATCAATCAGCCCCAGCATTTT. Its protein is CASSQVTGINQPQHF.

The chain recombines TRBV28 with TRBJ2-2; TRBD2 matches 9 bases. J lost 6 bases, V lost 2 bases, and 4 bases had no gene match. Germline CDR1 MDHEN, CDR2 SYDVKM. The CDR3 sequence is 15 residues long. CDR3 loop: CASSLGGRASGELFF. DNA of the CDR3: TGTGCCAGCAGTTTAGGCGGGAGGGCGTCCGGGGAGCTGTTTTTT.

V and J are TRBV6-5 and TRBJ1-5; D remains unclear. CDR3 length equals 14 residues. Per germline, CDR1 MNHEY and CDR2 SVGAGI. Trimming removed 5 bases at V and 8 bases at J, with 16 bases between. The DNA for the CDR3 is TGTGCCAGCAGTCCCGGAGGCACCGGAGAGCCCCAGCATTTT. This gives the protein CASSPGGTGEPQHF.